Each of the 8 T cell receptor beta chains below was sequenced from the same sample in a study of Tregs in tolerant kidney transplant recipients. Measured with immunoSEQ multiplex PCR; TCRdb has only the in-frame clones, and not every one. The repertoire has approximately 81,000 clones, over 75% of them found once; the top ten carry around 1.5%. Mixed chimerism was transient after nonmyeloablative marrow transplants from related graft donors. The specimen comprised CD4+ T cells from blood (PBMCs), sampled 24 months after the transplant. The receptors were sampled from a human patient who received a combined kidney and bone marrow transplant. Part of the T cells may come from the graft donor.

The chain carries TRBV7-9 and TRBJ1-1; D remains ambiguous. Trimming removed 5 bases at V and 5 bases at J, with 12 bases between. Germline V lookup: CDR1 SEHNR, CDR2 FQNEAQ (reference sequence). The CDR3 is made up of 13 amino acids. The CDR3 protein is CASSGGWKTEAFF. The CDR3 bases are TGTGCCAGCAGCGGAGGGTGGAAGACTGAAGCTTTCTTT.

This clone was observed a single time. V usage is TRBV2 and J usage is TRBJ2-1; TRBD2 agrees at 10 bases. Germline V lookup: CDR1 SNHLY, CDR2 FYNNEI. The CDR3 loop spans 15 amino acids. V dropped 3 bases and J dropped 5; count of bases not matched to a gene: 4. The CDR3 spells CASSDTGLADNEQFF. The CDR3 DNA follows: TGTGCCAGCAGTGATACAGGACTAGCGGACAATGAGCAGTTCTTC. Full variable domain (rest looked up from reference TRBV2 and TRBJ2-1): EPEVTQTPSHQVTQMGQEVILRCVPISNHLYFYWYRQILGQKVEFLVSFYNNEISEKSEIFDDQFSVERPDGSNFTLKIRSTKLEDSAMYFCASSDTGLADNEQFFGPGTRLTVL.

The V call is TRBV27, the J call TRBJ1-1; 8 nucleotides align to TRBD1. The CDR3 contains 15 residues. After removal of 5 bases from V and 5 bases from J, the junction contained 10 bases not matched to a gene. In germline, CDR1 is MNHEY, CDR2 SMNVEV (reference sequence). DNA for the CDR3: TGTGCCAGCAGTCCCTATACAGGGGGGGGGACTGAAGCTTTCTTT. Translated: CASSPYTGGGTEAFF.

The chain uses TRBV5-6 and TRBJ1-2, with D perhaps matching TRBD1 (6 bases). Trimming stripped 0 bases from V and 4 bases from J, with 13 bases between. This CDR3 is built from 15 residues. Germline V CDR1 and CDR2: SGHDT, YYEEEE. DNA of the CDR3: TGTGCCAGCAGCTTGGGGGGGGGCGGTGGCTATGGCTACACCTTC. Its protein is CASSLGGGGGYGYTF.

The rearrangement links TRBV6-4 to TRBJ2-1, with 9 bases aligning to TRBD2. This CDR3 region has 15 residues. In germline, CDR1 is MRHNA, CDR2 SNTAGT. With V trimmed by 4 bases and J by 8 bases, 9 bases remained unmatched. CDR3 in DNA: TGTGCCAGCAGTGTAGAAGCGGGGGGCTCGGATGAGCAGTTCTTC. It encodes CASSVEAGGSDEQFF.

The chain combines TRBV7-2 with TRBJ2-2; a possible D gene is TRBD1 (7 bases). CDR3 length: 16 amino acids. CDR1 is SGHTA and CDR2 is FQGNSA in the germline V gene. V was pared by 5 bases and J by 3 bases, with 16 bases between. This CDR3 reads CASSQVSGGYTGELFF. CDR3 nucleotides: TGTGCCAGCAGCCAAGTTTCAGGGGGGTACACCGGGGAGCTGTTTTTT.

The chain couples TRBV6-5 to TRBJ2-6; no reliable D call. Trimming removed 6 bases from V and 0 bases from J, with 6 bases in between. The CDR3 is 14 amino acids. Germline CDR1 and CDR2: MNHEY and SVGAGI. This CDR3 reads CASRHNSGANVLTF. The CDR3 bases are TGTGCCAGCAGACACAACTCTGGGGCCAACGTCCTGACTTTC.

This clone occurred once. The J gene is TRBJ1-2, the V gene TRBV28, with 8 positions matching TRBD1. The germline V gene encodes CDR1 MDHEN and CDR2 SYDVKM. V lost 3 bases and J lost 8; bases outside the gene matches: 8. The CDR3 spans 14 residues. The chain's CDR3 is CASSLWDRILGYTF. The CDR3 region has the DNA TGTGCCAGCAGTTTGTGGGACAGGATCTTAGGCTACACCTTC.